This T cell receptor beta chain was observed in a study of shared clonotypes between healthy human individuals. Whole-study context: Per-donor plates numbered three CD4 naive, three CD4 memory, two CD8 naive and one CD8 memory.

In the case of this clone: What it binds is not known.

Original handling: Quality scores were absent from the junction-only immunoSEQ sequences, so filtering differed. Only in-frame clones appear in the TCRdb table, and some are missing; sequencing was by immunoSEQ multiplex PCR. For V, J and clone size, that table is used; D and trimming come from the DNA. The data show about 2.1 million clones, 80% to 95% seen once. As defined, naive CD8 cells were CD45RO-negative and positively selected for CCR7, with terminally differentiated effector memory CD45RA+ cells excluded. The study's findings and limits: Blood was the only sampled material, and tissue repertoires likely differ.

The sequence came from a man aged 18 to 29 in good health. Some clones in this sample may be carry-over from other donors' samples. The specimen sequenced was naive CD8+ T cells from PBMCs.

The CDR3 here is CASSQEPPGQISYEQYF. CDR3 nucleotide sequence: TGCGCCAGCAGCCAAGAACCTCCGGGACAAATCTCCTACGAGCAGTACTTC. The genes are TRBV4-1 and TRBJ2-7, with D maybe TRBD1 (6 bases). The CDR3 consists of 17 residues. CDR1 is MGHRA, CDR2 YSYEKL, per germline. Trimming took 0 bases from V and 0 from J, leaving 15 bases between them.